This TCR beta chain was found in a study of blood T cells in healthy people across ages. Across the whole study: About one barcoded beta molecule per two T cells was captured by template switching.

CDR1 and CDR2 (germline): SNHLY, FYNNEI. The CDR3 is made up of 15 amino acids. Whole-study results and caveats: Using unsorted PBMCs precluded a conclusive naive versus antigen-experienced comparison. Among long-lived donors, naive CD4+ cells were more numerous and diversity higher than in aged donors.

A note on this clonotype: Its antigen is still unknown.

A second 7 to 11 cycle PCR used barcoded and J-beta primers. A template-switch adaptor that had 12 random nucleotides put a tag on each cDNA molecule. A single record per CDR3 protein comes from TCRdb applying MiXCR to the 5' RACE reads. Of 650,000 to 800,000 distinct CDR3 sequences listed, more than 40% are singletons. The sequence was collected from a man aged 60 to 69 in good health. Sequenced input: blood. The V and J genes are TRBV2 and TRBJ2-5, with D tentatively TRBD1 (5 bases). Near its end, the DNA agrees better with TRBJ2-7, so the J call may be wrong. CDR3 DNA: TGTGCCAGCAGTGAAGCATCAGGGCGACCCTACGAGCAGTACTTC. Protein product: CASSEASGRPYEQYF.